The 25 T cell receptor beta chains below were found in one sample sequenced in a study of T cell changes during pregnancy in multiple sclerosis. The data were produced by immunoSEQ multiplex PCR, yet TCRdb's version contains in-frame clones alone and is incomplete. The profile covers tens of thousands of clones, with roughly nine tenths appearing a single time and over 1% taken by the ten largest. The starting material was peripheral blood, obtained after pregnancy. The origin of the receptors is a female donor in good health, enrolled as a control in a pregnancy study.

The rearrangement joins TRBV2 to TRBJ1-5; TRBD1 might be the D (6 bases). Trimming left V 2 bases short and J 7 bases short, with 15 bases between. The CDR3 has 15 residues. CDR1 and CDR2 (germline): SNHLY, FYNNEI. Written as DNA, the CDR3 is TGTGCCAGCAGTGAAATGTCGGGGGGCGGACAGCCCCAGCATTTT. This encodes CASSEMSGGGQPQHF.

The chain carries TRBV5-5 and TRBJ1-4, with no clear D. CDR1 is SGHKS and CDR2 is YYEKEE in the germline V gene (reference sequence). The CDR3 runs to 15 residues. The germline V and J ends were trimmed by 0 bases and 5 bases, with 11 bases remaining between them. CDR3 loop: CASSLVPGLNEKLFF. CDR3 DNA: TGTGCCAGCAGCTTGGTCCCAGGACTAAATGAAAAACTGTTTTTT.

This rearrangement joins TRBV6-6 to TRBJ2-5; TRBD2 aligns across 7 bases. Per the germline V gene, CDR1 is MNHNY and CDR2 is SVGAGI (reference sequence). The CDR3 has 14 amino acids. The ends lost 4 bases at V and 3 bases at J; junction bases unmatched: 5. The CDR3 DNA sequence: TGTGCCAGCAGTTCGTTGAGCGGGGAAGAGACCCAGTACTTC. Amino acids: CASSSLSGEETQYF.

The CDR3 sequence is CASSLGDAGAPYEQYF. CDR3 in DNA: TGTGCCAGCAGCTTAGGGGATGCAGGGGCTCCCTACGAGCAGTACTTC. The chain uses TRBV7-8 and TRBJ2-7, with D possibly being TRBD1 (6 bases). Trimming cost V 1 base and J 2 bases, with 15 bases left between them. The germline CDR1 and CDR2 sequences are SGHVS and FQNEAQ. The CDR3 runs to 16 residues.

The rearrangement links TRBV12-5 to TRBJ2-1, with D possibly matching TRBD1 (5 bases). The CDR3 consists of 13 residues. Per the germline V gene, CDR1 is LGHNT and CDR2 is FRNRAP. V dropped 6 bases and J dropped 8 bases, with 14 bases sitting between them. The CDR3 protein is CASGEQADDEQFF. The CDR3 DNA follows: TGTGCTAGTGGGGAACAGGCTGACGATGAGCAGTTCTTC.

Written as DNA, the CDR3 is TGTGCCAGCAGCTTGGCCTTTGAGGAAGGCTACACCTTC. This encodes CASSLAFEEGYTF. The V call is TRBV5-6, the J call TRBJ1-2; no reliable D call. Germline loops: CDR1 SGHDT, CDR2 YYEEEE. This CDR3 spans 13 amino acids. Trimming cost V 0 bases and J 8 bases, with 11 bases left between them. The full variable domain, with the rest looked up from reference TRBV5-6 and TRBJ1-2, is DAGVTQSPTHLIKTRGQQVTLRCSPKSGHDTVSWYQQALGQGPQFIFQYYEEEERQRGNFPDRFSGHQFPNYSSELNVNALLLGDSALYLCASSLAFEEGYTFGSGTRLTVV.

This chain connects TRBV27 to TRBJ1-2; D uncertain. This CDR3 spans 16 amino acids. V was cut by 0 bases and J by 0 bases, with 11 bases left in between. Germline V gene sequence: CDR1 MNHEY, CDR2 SMNVEV (reference sequence). CDR3 sequence reads: CASSLSSGEANYGYTF. The CDR3 coding sequence is TGTGCCAGCAGTTTATCATCCGGGGAAGCTAACTATGGCTACACCTTC.

The rearrangement uses TRBV29-1 and TRBJ2-5; the D is unclear. Trimming left V 2 bases short and J 0 bases short, with 16 bases between. The CDR3 runs 16 residues. Germline CDR1 reads SQVTM; CDR2 reads ANQGSEA. The CDR3 bases are TGCAGCGTTGAATTAGTAGTGCGCCCGTACCAAGAGACCCAGTACTTC. Its protein product is CSVELVVRPYQETQYF.

The V gene is TRBV7-2, the J gene TRBJ2-3; possibly TRBD2 for D (5 bases). The V end was cut by 5 bases, the J end by 5 bases, with 17 bases between. Germline V gives CDR1 SGHTA, CDR2 FQGNSA. The CDR3 totals 15 residues. The CDR3 sequence: CASSHGGGYEDTQYF. CDR3 sequence (DNA): TGTGCCAGCAGCCACGGAGGTGGATATGAAGATACGCAGTATTTT.

J is TRBJ1-3 and V is TRBV27; weak D call: TRBD1 (6 bases). The CDR3 loop spans 15 amino acids. Germline V gene sequence: CDR1 MNHEY, CDR2 SMNVEV (reference sequence). With 6 bases removed from V and 0 bases from J, the gap between germline ends came to 12 bases. The CDR3 sequence is CASRMAGVSGNTIYF. CDR3 coding DNA: TGTGCCAGCAGGATGGCAGGGGTCTCTGGAAACACCATATATTTT.

The chain joins TRBV11-3 to TRBJ2-1, with D possibly being TRBD2 (6 bases). The CDR3 runs 12 residues. CDR1 is SGHNT, CDR2 YENEEA, per germline. Trimming stripped 2 bases from V and 9 bases from J, with 8 bases between. CDR3 region: CASSLTGGEQFF. The CDR3 nucleotides read TGTGCCAGCAGCTTAACCGGGGGTGAGCAGTTCTTC.

The V and J genes are TRBV7-6 and TRBJ1-2; D remains unclear. V lost 3 bases and J 14 bases, leaving 25 bases between the germline ends. The CDR3 spans 15 residues. Germline CDR1 SGHVS, CDR2 FNYEAQ. The CDR3 bases are TGTGCCAGCAGCTTGATTTCGGAGAGAGGGATGGCTACAACCTTC. Translation: CASSLISERGMATTF.

The CDR3 loop is CAAQGGDAHNVLTF. DNA of the CDR3: TGTGCCGCCCAGGGGGGAGACGCCCACAACGTCCTGACTTTC. The chain has TRBV10-3 and TRBJ2-6, with D perhaps matching TRBD1 (7 bases). V lost 11 bases and J 9 bases, leaving 20 bases between the germline ends. Germline V CDR1 and CDR2: ENHRY, SYGVKD. This CDR3 spans 14 amino acids.

This clone appeared a single time. The V gene is TRBV7-2, the J gene TRBJ2-5; possible D gene TRBD2, 6 bases. CDR1 SGHTA and CDR2 FQGNSA come from the germline V gene. This CDR3 spans 15 amino acids. Trimming cost V 2 bases and J 2 bases, with 12 bases left between them. The CDR3: CASSLIAAEQETQYF. The CDR3 DNA reads TGTGCCAGCAGCTTAATAGCGGCAGAGCAAGAGACCCAGTACTTC.

The V gene is TRBV4-3, the J gene TRBJ1-6; 8 bases are shared with TRBD1. From germline, CDR1 is LGHNA and CDR2 YSLEER. V trimming: 0 bases; J trimming: 6 bases; junction bases outside the gene matches: 4. CDR3 length equals 16 residues. The CDR3 here is CASSQETTGGNSPLHF. CDR3 sequence (DNA): TGCGCCAGCAGCCAAGAAACCACAGGGGGTAATTCACCCCTCCACTTT.

The chain couples TRBV5-8 to TRBJ2-1; TRBD1 matches at 7 bases. CDR3 length: 16 amino acids. The J segment lost 6 bases and the V segment lost 4 bases, leaving 13 bases of the junction unmatched. From germline, CDR1 is SGHTS and CDR2 YDEGEE. CDR3 sequence: CASSTGTANTVNEQFF. The CDR3 nucleotides read TGTGCCAGCAGCACCGGGACAGCTAATACTGTCAATGAGCAGTTCTTC.

The chain employs TRBV11-2 and TRBJ2-5; D possibly corresponds to TRBD1 (7 bases). The CDR3 is 16 amino acids. The V end lost 1 base, the J end lost 3 bases, and 15 bases lay between the germline ends. Germline V gives CDR1 SGHAT, CDR2 FQNNGV. This CDR3 is CASSLVGGRGEETQYF. The CDR3 DNA is TGTGCCAGCAGCTTAGTGGGAGGCAGGGGGGAAGAGACCCAGTACTTC.

The chain employs TRBV6-1 and TRBJ1-6, with a tentative D call TRBD1 (5 bases). The length of the CDR3 is 19 residues. Germline lookup yields CDR1 MNHNS and CDR2 SASEGT. The V end lost 2 bases, the J end lost 4 bases, and 21 bases lay between the germline ends. CDR3 amino acids: CASSETGYSEDDYNSPLHF. The CDR3 region has the DNA TGTGCCAGCAGTGAAACAGGTTATTCTGAGGATGATTATAATTCACCCCTCCACTTT.

V gene TRBV6-6 combines with J gene TRBJ2-1, with a tentative D call TRBD2 (6 bases). Trimming pared 7 bases from V and 4 bases from J, leaving 17 bases between. The CDR3 loop spans 15 amino acids. Germline-derived CDR1 and CDR2 are MNHNY and SVGAGI (reference sequence). The CDR3 coding sequence is TGTGCCAGCACCACCGGGACTCAAAGGTACAATGAGCAGTTCTTC. Its protein is CASTTGTQRYNEQFF.

The table lists this clone with a few counts. The chain links TRBV19 to TRBJ1-5; the D is unclear. V shed 3 bases and J shed 1 base, with 10 bases lying between them. The germline gives CDR1 LNHDA, CDR2 SQIVND (reference sequence). The CDR3 sequence is 15 residues long. In DNA, the CDR3 is TGTGCCAGTAGTATCCAGTTACTAAGCAATCAGCCCCAGCATTTT. This sequence encodes CASSIQLLSNQPQHF.

V usage is TRBV4-3 and J usage is TRBJ1-3; D is unclear. Germline assignment: CDR1 LGHNA and CDR2 YSLEER. The length of the CDR3 is 15 residues. The V gene lost 0 bases and the J gene lost 3 bases, with 9 bases spanning the gap. DNA for the CDR3: TGCGCCAGCAGCCAAGATACGGTGTATGGAAACACCATATATTTT. Its translation is CASSQDTVYGNTIYF.

CDR3 residues: CASSLFPTANTEAFF. DNA for the CDR3: TGTGCCAGCAGTTTATTCCCGACAGCGAACACTGAAGCTTTCTTT. The chain is built from TRBV27 and TRBJ1-1; possibly TRBD1 for D (5 bases). V lost 1 base and J 1 base, leaving 10 bases between the germline ends. This CDR3 spans 15 amino acids. The V gene's germline CDR1 is MNHEY and CDR2 SMNVEV (reference sequence).

The chain combines TRBV7-9 with TRBJ1-1, with D unresolved. Germline V gene sequence: CDR1 SEHNR, CDR2 FQNEAQ (reference sequence). V was cut by 3 bases and J by 7 bases, with 9 bases left in between. CDR3 length: 12 amino acids. The CDR3 nucleotides are TGTGCCAGCAGCTTTGTCCCGGGTGAAGCTTTCTTT. Protein sequence: CASSFVPGEAFF. The whole variable domain, remainder taken from reference TRBV7-9 and TRBJ1-1, is DTGVSQNPRHKITKRGQNVTFRCDPISEHNRLYWYRQTLGQGPEFLTYFQNEAQLEKSRLLSDRFSAERPKGSFSTLEIQRTEQGDSAMYLCASSFVPGEAFFGQGTRLTVV.

The J gene is TRBJ2-3, the V gene TRBV9; possibly TRBD2 for D (5 bases). V was shortened by 4 bases and J by 3 bases, with 15 bases between the two germline ends. Per the germline V gene, CDR1 is SGDLS and CDR2 is YYNGEE. The CDR3 consists of 15 residues. The CDR3 loop is CASSPGERGTDTQYF. As DNA, the CDR3 is TGTGCCAGCAGCCCCGGGGAGCGCGGAACAGATACGCAGTATTTT.

The gene calls are TRBV5-4 and TRBJ2-2; TRBD1 is a possible D gene (5 bases). Germline V gene data show CDR1 as SGHNT and CDR2 as YYREEE (reference sequence). The V and J ends lost 4 bases and 2 bases respectively, with 12 bases between them. CDR3 length: 15 amino acids. The CDR3 bases are TGTGCCAGCAGCCTTGACAGATCCAACACCGGGGAGCTGTTTTTT. Its translation is CASSLDRSNTGELFF.